Each of the 9 T cell receptor beta chains below was sequenced from the same sample in a study of breast tumors, draining lymph nodes, adjacent tissues. TCRdb called the multiplex PCR reads again in MiXCR, with one record for every CDR3 protein. The sample includes some 150,000 distinct CDR3 sequences, about a fifth of them seen just once. Axillary draining lymph nodes of breast cancer patients supplied the node samples. The sample comprised axillary lymph node tissue. The origin of the receptors is a female donor with breast cancer. Some clones in this sample may be carry-over from other donors' samples.

The genes are TRBV20-1 and TRBJ2-2; 7 bases are shared with TRBD1. The CDR3 runs 16 residues. The J segment lost 2 bases and the V segment lost 2 bases, leaving 8 bases of the junction unmatched. Germline assignment: CDR1 DFQATT and CDR2 SNEGSKA (reference sequence). In DNA form, the CDR3 reads TGCAGTGCTAGACGGCCCTACAGGGGAAACACCGGGGAGCTGTTTTTT. Amino acids: CSARRPYRGNTGELFF.

This clonotype has at least ten counts. V and J are TRBV5-8 and TRBJ2-7, with 13 bases identical to TRBD2. The CDR3 extends over 16 amino acids. Trimming cost V 2 bases and J 6 bases; bases outside gene matches: 8. Germline-derived CDR1 and CDR2 are SGHTS and YDEGEE. The CDR3 sequence is CASSFPGLAGEGEQYF. The CDR3 DNA sequence: TGTGCCAGCAGCTTTCCCGGACTAGCGGGAGAAGGCGAGCAGTACTTC.

In this sample, this clonotype turned up many times. The V call is TRBV29-1, the J call TRBJ2-1; perhaps TRBD2 as D (6 bases). V lost 6 bases, J lost 6 bases, and 18 bases lay in between. This CDR3 is 14 amino acids long. Germline V gives CDR1 SQVTM, CDR2 ANQGSEA. The CDR3 bases are TGCAGCGTGGGGAGGCGTCTAGCTACCAATGAGCAGTTCTTC. Translated: CSVGRRLATNEQFF.

This clonotype has at least ten counts. V is TRBV4-1 and J is TRBJ2-2, with TRBD1 matching over 9 bases. From germline, CDR1 is MGHRA and CDR2 YSYEKL. V was clipped by 3 bases and J by 5 bases; unmatched bases: 4. CDR3 length: 15 amino acids. The CDR3 DNA sequence: TGCGCCAGCAGCCAGGGACAGGGAGGGACCGGGGAGCTGTTTTTT. Residues: CASSQGQGGTGELFF.

In the case of this clonotype: One base away lies a much larger clone, so this may be a sequencing read error. The V and J genes are TRBV28 and TRBJ1-4, with 8 bases identical to TRBD1. This CDR3 has 14 amino acids. Germline V lookup: CDR1 MDHEN, CDR2 SYDVKM. In DNA form, the CDR3 reads TGTGTCAGCAGTCAGACAGGGGCGAATGAAAAACTGTTTTTT. Its translation is CVSSQTGANEKLFF.

As for this clonotype: At one end the junction does not follow the germline gene, possibly because of a read error. The V gene is TRBV18, the J gene TRBJ2-5, with D unresolved. The germline gives CDR1 KGHSH, CDR2 LQKENI. CDR3 length: 15 residues. CDR3 sequence: CASSPSPPGRETQSF. CDR3 DNA: TGTGCCAGCTCACCATCCCCCCCAGGTAGAGAGACCCAGTCCTTC.

V gene TRBV7-2 combines with J gene TRBJ2-5; tentatively, D is TRBD1 (6 bases). V was cut by 3 bases and J by 4 bases, with 12 bases left in between. The CDR3 has 14 residues. Germline CDR1 reads SGHTA; CDR2 reads FQGNSA. The CDR3 protein is CASSFGQSGETQYF. The CDR3, as DNA: TGTGCCAGCAGCTTCGGACAGAGTGGAGAGACCCAGTACTTC.

This clonotype appeared many times. The junction does not match germline at one end; this may be a read error. The genes are TRBV7-2 and TRBJ2-1; D remains ambiguous. Per germline, CDR1 SGHTA and CDR2 FQGNSA. This CDR3 has 12 residues. DNA for the CDR3: TGTGCCAGCAGCTTAACTTACAGTGAGCAGTTCTTC. The encoded protein is CASSLTYSEQFF.

Comments on this clonotype: Given a much more abundant clone one base away, this may be a read error. The V gene is TRBV20-1, the J gene TRBJ2-1; D remains unclear. Germline lookup yields CDR1 DFQATT and CDR2 SNEGSKA (reference sequence). The CDR3 length is 13 residues. Here the CDR3 DNA reads TGCAGTGCTAACGCCTTCTCCTACGATGAGCAGTTCTTC. Translated: CSANAFSYDEQFF.